These 5 T cell receptor beta chains originate from one sample sequenced in a study of T cell responses to AZD1222 COVID-19 vaccine. Repertoires were generated with immunoSEQ multiplex PCR, while TCRdb's copy carries only in-frame clones and drops some. The table has 150,000 to 170,000 clones, over 85% seen once. Sequences were derived from peripheral blood, sampled on day 0 of AZD1222 vaccination. All receptors derive from an adult in good health.

The chain links TRBV29-1 to TRBJ1-1; no definite D call. The germline CDR1 and CDR2 sequences are SQVTM and ANQGSEA. The CDR3 loop spans 13 amino acids. V was clipped by 0 bases and J by 0 bases, with 5 bases between them. The DNA of the CDR3 is TGCAGCGTTGAAGAGGGGATGAACACTGAAGCTTTCTTT. Translated, it gives CSVEEGMNTEAFF.

The V gene is TRBV14, the J gene TRBJ2-1; D possibly corresponds to TRBD1 (5 bases). CDR3 length: 12 amino acids. The germline V gene has CDR1 SGHDN and CDR2 FVKESK. Trimming shortened V by 5 bases and J by 11 bases, and 13 bases separated the two germline ends. CDR3 sequence reads: CASSGGREKQFF. The CDR3 DNA sequence: TGTGCCAGCAGCGGCGGCAGGGAAAAGCAGTTCTTC.

This chain uses TRBV7-9 with TRBJ1-1; D unclear. Trimming took 1 base from V and 4 from J, leaving 13 bases between them. The CDR3 consists of 15 residues. CDR1 and CDR2 from the germline V gene are SEHNR and FQNEAQ (reference sequence). CDR3 coding DNA: TGTGCCAGCAGCTTAGACATCCCATGGAGCACTGAAGCTTTCTTT. This gives the protein CASSLDIPWSTEAFF.

V usage is TRBV7-2 and J usage is TRBJ2-2; the D is unclear. The CDR3 is 18 amino acids. Trimming pared 2 bases from V and 6 bases from J, leaving 22 bases between. Germline assignment: CDR1 SGHTA and CDR2 FQGNSA. The CDR3 reads CASSLRWRQALSPGELFF. CDR3 in DNA: TGTGCCAGCAGCTTAAGGTGGCGTCAAGCCCTTAGCCCCGGGGAGCTGTTTTTT.

The V and J genes are TRBV28 and TRBJ1-1; 7 bases agree with TRBD1. The CDR3 totals 15 residues. The germline CDR1 and CDR2 sequences are MDHEN and SYDVKM. The V segment lost 6 bases and the J segment 3 bases; nucleotides outside the gene matches: 10. The CDR3 DNA follows: TGTGCCAGCAGAAGACAGGGTGGATTCGACACTGAAGCTTTCTTT. This gives the protein CASRRQGGFDTEAFF.